This TCR beta chain was profiled in a study of beta chain features in type 1 diabetes. The wider study: Over all samples combined, 107,917,701 sorted cells were examined.

Regarding this clone: The antigen remains undetermined.

With V trimmed by 4 bases and J by 3 bases, 6 bases remained unmatched. The CDR3 has 15 residues. Germline assignment: CDR1 SGHVS and CDR2 FNYEAQ. Study-level findings and limits: A pattern of fewer insertions and more deletions at VDJ junctions was seen in type 1 diabetes patients. Any HLA effect on TCRB rearrangement was left unresolved by small sub-analyses. A possible short-template PCR bias applies equally to patients and controls. Moderate yet significant TCRB CDR3 shortening was seen in Type 1 diabetes patients in all four CD4+ subsets.

TCRB transcripts that were expressed got sequenced, as all of the isolated RNA had been reverse transcribed. Profiled with immunoSEQ multiplex PCR; TCRdb holds only in-frame clones, not every one. The data contain 200,000 to 250,000 clones, 15% to 20% of them seen just once; the ten biggest clones take up more than 0.075%. Sequencing was done on a sample of naive CD4+ T cells from blood. The chain recombines TRBV7-6 with TRBJ2-7, with 10 bases matching TRBD2. The origin of this receptor is a man aged 25-45 years with type 1 diabetes. The CDR3 nucleotides are TGTGCCAGCAGCTCCCTAGCGGGAGTACTCTACGAGCAGTACTTC. Translating it yields CASSSLAGVLYEQYF.